Following are 28 T cell receptor beta chains from one sample sequenced in a study of blood T cell repertoires in COVID-19. Only in-frame clones appear in the TCRdb table, and some are missing; sequencing was by immunoSEQ multiplex PCR. The table shows 45,000 to 55,000 clones, with over 80% occurring only once. Sequenced material: peripheral blood. The receptors come from a man aged 50 to 59 with acute or convalescent COVID-19.

The rearrangement joins TRBV7-2 to TRBJ2-5; weak D call: TRBD2 (7 bases). This CDR3 region has 15 residues. Germline V gene data show CDR1 as SGHTA and CDR2 as FQGNSA. V was clipped by 5 bases and J by 1 base, with 14 bases between them. CDR3 nucleotides: TGTGCCAGCAGCCTAGAGGGGGGGGCCCAAGAGACCCAGTACTTC. Translated, it gives CASSLEGGAQETQYF.

This clone was recorded only once. The gene calls are TRBV9 and TRBJ1-6; D is unclear. The germline V gene encodes CDR1 SGDLS and CDR2 YYNGEE. This CDR3 is built from 15 residues. The V gene lost 6 bases and the J gene lost 4 bases, with 14 bases spanning the gap. In DNA form, the CDR3 reads TGTGCCAGCAAAGGGAGGGATGGGTATAATTCACCCCTCCACTTT. This translates into CASKGRDGYNSPLHF.

CDR3 sequence: CASSGTDSSYNEQFF. The DNA of the CDR3 is TGTGCCAGCTCAGGGACAGATAGCTCCTACAATGAGCAGTTCTTC. The V call is TRBV18, the J call TRBJ2-1; TRBD1 matches 7 bases. Germline lookup yields CDR1 KGHSH and CDR2 LQKENI. There are 15 residues in the CDR3. J gave up 0 bases and V 5 bases, and 4 bases lay outside the gene matches.

The chain employs TRBV2 and TRBJ2-7; 10 bases are a match to TRBD2. Germline assignment: CDR1 SNHLY and CDR2 FYNNEI. The CDR3 spans 15 residues. After removal of 3 bases from V and 4 bases from J, the junction contained 6 bases not matched to a gene. In DNA form, the CDR3 reads TGTGCCAGCAGTGATCTGGGACTAGCGAATTACGAGCAGTACTTC. Its translation: CASSDLGLANYEQYF.

This chain joins TRBV19 and TRBJ2-7, with TRBD1 as a possible D gene (6 bases). The germline CDR1 and CDR2 sequences are LNHDA and SQIVND (reference sequence). Deletions cut 3 bases from V and 3 bases from J, with 9 bases between. The CDR3 is 13 residues long. The CDR3 bases are TGTGCCAGTAGTATTGGACAGCACTACGAGCAGTACTTC. Protein: CASSIGQHYEQYF. Complete variable domain (other parts from reference TRBV19 and TRBJ2-7): DGGITQSPKYLFRKEGQNVTLSCEQNLNHDAMYWYRQDPGQGLRLIYYSQIVNDFQKGDIAEGYSVSREKKESFPLTVTSAQKNPTAFYLCASSIGQHYEQYFGPGTRLTVT.

This chain connects TRBV7-2 to TRBJ1-6; the D gene is possibly TRBD1 (5 bases). The germline CDR1 and CDR2 sequences are SGHTA and FQGNSA. The V and J ends lost 2 bases and 8 bases respectively, with 13 bases between them. CDR3 length equals 15 residues. The CDR3 loop is CASSLRGSGYSPLHF. Written as DNA, the CDR3 is TGTGCCAGCAGCTTAAGGGGTAGCGGGTATTCACCCCTCCACTTT.

The rearrangement uses TRBV30 and TRBJ1-2; no firm D call. The CDR3 length is 15 residues. CDR1 and CDR2 from the germline V gene are GTSNPN and SVGIG (reference sequence). V was trimmed by 0 bases and J by 2 bases, leaving 13 bases between them. The CDR3 nucleotides are TGTGCCTGGAGTGTTAATAGACACCAGAACTATGGCTACACCTTC. The encoded protein is CAWSVNRHQNYGYTF. The full variable domain, rest sourced from reference TRBV30 and TRBJ1-2, is SQTIHQWPATLVQPVGSPLSLECTVEGTSNPNLYWYRQAAGRGLQLLFYSVGIGQISSEVPQNLSASRPQDRQFILSSKKLLLSDSGFYLCAWSVNRHQNYGYTFGSGTRLTVV.

V usage is TRBV30 and J usage is TRBJ1-1; TRBD1 agrees at 8 bases. The germline CDR1 and CDR2 sequences are GTSNPN and SVGIG (reference sequence). V was pared by 7 bases and J by 6 bases, with 10 bases of the junction left unmatched. The CDR3 runs to 13 residues. CDR3 amino acids: CAFTSPGGPEAFF. The CDR3 bases are TGTGCCTTCACCTCCCCAGGGGGCCCTGAAGCTTTCTTT. Supplemented by reference TRBV30 and TRBJ1-1, the full variable domain reads SQTIHQWPATLVQPVGSPLSLECTVEGTSNPNLYWYRQAAGRGLQLLFYSVGIGQISSEVPQNLSASRPQDRQFILSSKKLLLSDSGFYLCAFTSPGGPEAFFGQGTRLTVV.

The chain uses TRBV19 and TRBJ1-3; D is unresolved. The CDR3 is made up of 15 amino acids. V gave up 4 bases and J gave up 0 bases, with 10 bases separating them. In germline, CDR1 is LNHDA, CDR2 SQIVND (reference sequence). CDR3: CASSTSSSSGNTIYF. The CDR3 DNA sequence: TGTGCCAGTAGTACTTCATCGAGCTCTGGAAACACCATATATTTT.

This chain joins TRBV5-1 and TRBJ2-3; D not certain. With 0 bases removed from V and 6 bases from J, the gap between germline ends came to 11 bases. The CDR3 contains 14 residues. From germline, CDR1 is SGHRS and CDR2 YFSETQ. The CDR3 loop reads CASSLVGFEDTQYF. The CDR3 DNA reads TGCGCCAGCAGCTTGGTCGGGTTCGAGGATACGCAGTATTTT.

The genes are TRBV4-3 and TRBJ2-7, with a possible D match to TRBD2 (6 bases). V was cut by 4 bases and J by 5 bases, with 21 bases left in between. The CDR3 is 16 residues long. The germline V gene encodes CDR1 LGHNA and CDR2 YSLEER. CDR3: CASSLSSGSSRHEQYF. The CDR3 DNA is TGCGCCAGCAGCCTCAGCAGCGGGTCGAGTAGGCACGAGCAGTACTTC.

J is TRBJ2-7 and V is TRBV6-2 or TRBV6-3; a weak D match, TRBD2 (5 bases). The V end lost 6 bases, the J end lost 6 bases, and 18 bases lay between the germline ends. The CDR3 covers 14 residues. CDR1 is MNHEY and CDR2 is SVGEGT in the germline V gene. CDR3: CASSLLLGAAEQYF. Here the CDR3 DNA reads TGTGCCAGCAGCCTCCTCCTGGGAGCAGCCGAGCAGTACTTC.

This clone came up once. The chain recombines TRBV24-1 with TRBJ2-7, with TRBD1 matching 12 bases. The CDR3 totals 15 residues. V lost 9 bases to trimming and J lost 4 bases; unmatched junction nucleotides: 9. CDR1 is KGHDR and CDR2 is SFDVKD in the germline V gene. The CDR3 loop reads CATAHRDRGRYEQYF. CDR3 in DNA: TGTGCCACCGCCCACCGGGACAGGGGGCGATACGAGCAGTACTTC.

This chain joins TRBV4-1 and TRBJ2-7; a weak D match, TRBD1 (5 bases). Germline CDR1 is MGHRA and CDR2 is YSYEKL. Trimming removed 1 base from V and 3 bases from J, with 7 bases in between. There are 13 residues in the CDR3. CDR3 residues: CASSQGTLYEQYF. In nucleotides, the CDR3 is TGCGCCAGCAGCCAAGGGACACTCTACGAGCAGTACTTC.

The rearrangement joins TRBV6-5 to TRBJ2-3, with 10 positions matching TRBD2. Per germline, CDR1 MNHEY and CDR2 SVGAGI. V shed 2 bases and J 1 base; nucleotides not matched to a gene: 3. The CDR3 totals 16 residues. This CDR3 reads CASSYRGTSGTDTQYF. Here the CDR3 DNA reads TGTGCCAGCAGTTACCGTGGGACTAGCGGCACAGATACGCAGTATTTT.

CDR3 loop: CASSESQGMAGYTF. CDR3 DNA: TGTGCCAGCAGCGAATCACAGGGGATGGCTGGCTACACCTTC. The V gene is TRBV9, the J gene TRBJ1-2, with TRBD1 matching over 7 bases. The CDR3 is made up of 14 amino acids. Germline CDR1 and CDR2: SGDLS and YYNGEE. V lost 3 bases and J lost 7; bases outside the gene matches: 9.

The J gene is TRBJ1-5, the V gene TRBV28; weak D call: TRBD1 (5 bases). The germline CDR1 and CDR2 sequences are MDHEN and SYDVKM. With 6 bases removed from V and 8 bases from J, the gap between germline ends came to 11 bases. The CDR3 is made up of 12 amino acids. The CDR3 region is CASSLPGEPQHF. The CDR3, as DNA: TGTGCCAGCAGCCTCCCGGGGGAGCCCCAGCATTTT.

The rearrangement uses TRBV7-2 and TRBJ2-5, with 11 bases that match TRBD1. The CDR3 is 14 residues long. CDR1 SGHTA and CDR2 FQGNSA come from the germline V gene. The V and J ends lost 3 bases and 5 bases, in that order; junction bases with no gene match: 2. CDR3 DNA sequence: TGTGCCAGCAGCTTGTGGGACAGGGGGGAGACCCAGTACTTC. This translates into CASSLWDRGETQYF.

V usage is TRBV4-2 and J usage is TRBJ2-2, with 9 bases identical to TRBD2. J was trimmed by 4 bases and V by 5 bases; bases with no gene match: 5. Germline CDR1 and CDR2: LGHNA and YNFKEQ. CDR3 length: 15 amino acids. The CDR3 nucleotides read TGTGCCAGCAGCGCGGGGGGGCCAAGCACCGGGGAGCTGTTTTTT. This sequence encodes CASSAGGPSTGELFF.

V is TRBV6-5 and J is TRBJ1-6; D gene ambiguous. The V gene's germline CDR1 is MNHEY and CDR2 SVGAGI. V dropped 6 bases and J dropped 8 bases, with 8 bases sitting between them. This CDR3 contains 12 residues. The CDR3 sequence is CASRGWDSPLHF. As DNA, the CDR3 is TGTGCCAGCAGGGGCTGGGATTCACCCCTCCACTTT.

The chain is built from TRBV19 and TRBJ2-2; possible D gene TRBD1, 7 bases. V dropped 2 bases and J dropped 0 bases, with 16 bases sitting between them. Looked up from germline, CDR1 is LNHDA and CDR2 is SQIVND (reference sequence). This CDR3 spans 18 amino acids. The CDR3: CASSIKGAGSTNTGELFF. The CDR3 nucleotides read TGTGCCAGTAGTATAAAGGGGGCGGGATCTACGAACACCGGGGAGCTGTTTTTT. The full variable domain, in which reference TRBV19 and TRBJ2-2 provide the parts outside the CDR3, is DGGITQSPKYLFRKEGQNVTLSCEQNLNHDAMYWYRQDPGQGLRLIYYSQIVNDFQKGDIAEGYSVSREKKESFPLTVTSAQKNPTAFYLCASSIKGAGSTNTGELFFGEGSRLTVL.

This chain joins TRBV7-9 and TRBJ1-4; no clear D gene. Trimming cost V 3 bases and J 5 bases, with 19 bases left between them. Germline loops: CDR1 SEHNR, CDR2 FQNEAQ (reference sequence). The CDR3 runs 17 residues. For the CDR3, the DNA is TGTGCCAGCAGCTTCCGCCGGCCCCCACAGCCAAATGAAAAACTGTTTTTT. Its translation: CASSFRRPPQPNEKLFF.

V is TRBV11-2 and J is TRBJ2-3; TRBD2 matches at 12 bases. From germline, CDR1 is SGHAT and CDR2 FQNNGV. Trimming at V came to 4 bases and at J to 5 bases, leaving 10 bases not matched to a gene. CDR3 length: 17 residues. CDR3 protein: CASSSRTSGKVVDTQYF. The CDR3, as DNA: TGTGCCAGCAGCTCCCGGACTAGCGGGAAGGTCGTAGATACGCAGTATTTT. The full variable domain, its missing parts supplied by reference TRBV11-2 and TRBJ2-3, is EAGVAQSPRYKIIEKRQSVAFWCNPISGHATLYWYQQILGQGPKLLIQFQNNGVVDDSQLPKDRFSAERLKGVDSTLKIQPAKLEDSAVYLCASSSRTSGKVVDTQYFGPGTRLTVL.

This clone has only one observation. CDR3: CAEGEGREQYF. In DNA form, the CDR3 reads TGTGCTGAAGGGGAGGGTCGCGAGCAGTACTTC. The chain carries TRBV2 and TRBJ2-7; 7 bases line up with TRBD2. This CDR3 has 11 residues. Germline CDR1 reads SNHLY; CDR2 reads FYNNEI.

CDR3 nucleotides: TGTGCCAGCGGTCGAGGCACCGAGCAGTTCTTC. Its protein is CASGRGTEQFF. This sequence joins TRBV2 and TRBJ2-1; D is ambiguous. From germline, CDR1 is SNHLY and CDR2 FYNNEI. Trimming pared 8 bases from V and 10 bases from J, leaving 12 bases between. The CDR3 extends over 11 amino acids. The whole variable domain, remainder taken from reference TRBV2 and TRBJ2-1, is EPEVTQTPSHQVTQMGQEVILRCVPISNHLYFYWYRQILGQKVEFLVSFYNNEISEKSEIFDDQFSVERPDGSNFTLKIRSTKLEDSAMYFCASGRGTEQFFGPGTRLTVL.

This chain connects TRBV25-1 to TRBJ1-2, with D unclear. The CDR3 totals 11 residues. Per germline, CDR1 MGHDK and CDR2 SYGVNS. V was cut by 1 base and J by 8 bases, with 5 bases left in between. CDR3 in DNA: TGTGCCAGCAGTGAATCCTTGGGCTACACCTTC. Translation gives CASSESLGYTF.

The chain carries TRBV6-5 and TRBJ2-1; 13 nucleotides align to TRBD2. V trimming: 4 bases; J trimming: 7 bases; junction bases outside the gene matches: 7. CDR1 and CDR2 (germline): MNHEY, SVGAGI. This CDR3 is 16 amino acids long. The CDR3 DNA reads as TGTGCCAGCAGTTCCTGGACTAGCGGGAGTGGAAATGAGCAGTTCTTC. As protein: CASSSWTSGSGNEQFF.

The chain links TRBV4-3 to TRBJ1-6; weak D call: TRBD1 (5 bases). Trimming shortened V by 4 bases and J by 0 bases, and 16 bases separated the two germline ends. This CDR3 contains 18 residues. Germline V gives CDR1 LGHNA, CDR2 YSLEER. CDR3 sequence reads: CASSLSGGGSSYNSPLHF. CDR3 nucleotide sequence: TGCGCCAGCAGCCTTAGTGGTGGGGGGAGCTCCTATAATTCACCCCTCCACTTT.